One T cell receptor (beta chain) is described in this entry. This receptor's antigen is unknown. There are no base qualities to consult, and no much larger clone falls within one base. The CDR3 has 13 amino acids, counting the end cysteine and phenylalanine. The retained sequence is limited to the CDR3, 39 bases, with the frame set at the first base. V was cut back by 10 bases and J by 4 bases, leaving a gap of 17 bases between them. CDR1 LNHDA and CDR2 SQIVND were looked up in the germline V gene (reference sequence). Read against the paper, the sample's time point label means: cells obtained before transplantation from donor or recipient. CD3+CD4+ and CD3+CD8+ populations were FACS-sorted from unstimulated pre-transplant donor and recipient cells taken from spleen or lymph nodes. The source of the sample is a study of graft-versus-host responses after intestinal transplantation (dated by TCRdb to the early 2020s). Regarding the research as a whole: Multivisceral, liver-intestinal, or isolated intestinal transplants were received by the recipients. All recipients received anti-thymocyte globulin induction followed by maintenance tacrolimus and steroids for 3 to 4 years. Graft-versus-host and host-versus-graft alloreactive T cell clones were tracked in the graft, circulation and bone marrow after intestinal transplantation using bulk TCR-beta CDR3 sequencing. To identify alloreactive clones, pre-transplant mixed lymphocyte reaction products were sequenced and compared with unstimulated pre-transplant donor and recipient T cells. A cohort of around 25 intestinal transplant recipients, including one retransplant, was enrolled, and a few patients lacking pretransplant specimens were excluded. A peak of at least 4% donor T cells among recipient peripheral blood mononuclear cells was the definition used for donor T cell macrochimerism. Samples from a few later patients were sequenced in-house on an Illumina MiSeq with MiXCR processing rather than by the commercial service.

The protocol used for the library was the immunoSEQ multiplex PCR assay. For most patients, genomic DNA was isolated with the Qiagen DNeasy Blood and Tissue Kit and sent frozen to Adaptive Biotechnologies for TCR sequencing. High-throughput TCR-beta CDR3 sequencing of genomic DNA from most patients was performed by Adaptive Biotechnologies. On the study's bioinformatics: Adaptive's ImmunoSEQ software supplied the TCR sequencing data for 15 to 20 patients, while MiXCR and VDJtools were used to process a few other patients. CD4 versus CD8 sorting errors were corrected by removing sequences found in both subsets at a frequency ratio below 5:1. Because the origin of CDR3 nucleotide sequences shared between donor and recipient could not be assigned, those sequences were removed. Alloreactive clones required at least 2-fold expansion over unstimulated cells and minimum CFSE-low frequency of 0.002% (template counts) or 0.001% (read counts). Clones detected in sequenced pre-transplant spleen, lymph node, or MLR CFSE-low populations of the donor or recipient were defined as mappable. The cumulative frequency of alloreactive clones was calculated as a percentage of all sequences, weighted by copy number. Imported from immuneACCESS, the table was reduced by TCRdb to in-frame sequences with V and J called. These copies leave out some clones; in studies compared against another copy, an unresolved V gene accounts for under half, and the cause of the remainder is not known. The V and J calls and the clone size are those of that table, but D and trimming were determined from the DNA. The sample table shows over 90,000 clones, and around nine tenths are seen once. The top ten clones comprise 0.5% of the sample.

On the study overall, not on this receptor specifically: Early after transplant, declines in HvG clones were associated with peak levels of circulating GvH clones. The conclusions were limited by the relatively low number and heterogeneity of the intestinal transplant patients. GvH clones were detected in recipient bone marrow, and some appeared earlier in ileal mucosa or blood, consistent with an intestinal mucosal origin. Patients with donor T cell macrochimerism had high GvH to HvG T cell clonal ratios in their allografts.

The specimen was unstimulated CD8+ T cells sorted from spleen or lymph node cells, collected before intestinal transplant. This TCR was recovered from a human donor who received an intestinal transplant. The chain links TRBV19 with TRBJ2-7; TRBD1 might be the D gene, on 5 matching bases. At the DNA level, the sequence is TGTGCCACCTCGGTAAGGGGCGAATACGAGCAGTACTTC. Its protein product is CATSVRGEYEQYF.